The table lists the clone carrying this T cell receptor beta chain with a count of one. Its antigen is not identified. This entry belongs to a study of OX40 agonist ivuxolimab in advanced cancers. General study findings and limits: Some nonresponders additionally presented with little normalized T-cell clonal expansion. At 0.1 to 3.0 mg/kg, CD4+ and CD8+ blood T cells expanded clonally by week 6.

Generated by immunoSEQ multiplex PCR, the TCRdb table keeps only in-frame clones and is missing some. This sample has 20,000 to 25,000 clones, with 70% to 85% found just once. The CDR3 is 16 residues long. V shed 4 bases and J 3 bases; nucleotides not matched to a gene: 10. CDR1 and CDR2 (germline): MDHEN, SYDVKM. The origin of this receptor is an adult with an advanced solid tumor such as melanoma, head and neck, liver or kidney cancer. V usage is TRBV28 and J usage is TRBJ2-7, with 9 bases aligning to TRBD1. Sequences were derived from CD4+ or CD8+ T cells sorted from blood, sampled in a trial of the OX40 agonist ivuxolimab. The CDR3 here is CASSSKRQGGSYEQYF. CDR3 coding DNA: TGTGCCAGCAGTTCAAAGCGACAGGGGGGAAGCTACGAGCAGTACTTC.